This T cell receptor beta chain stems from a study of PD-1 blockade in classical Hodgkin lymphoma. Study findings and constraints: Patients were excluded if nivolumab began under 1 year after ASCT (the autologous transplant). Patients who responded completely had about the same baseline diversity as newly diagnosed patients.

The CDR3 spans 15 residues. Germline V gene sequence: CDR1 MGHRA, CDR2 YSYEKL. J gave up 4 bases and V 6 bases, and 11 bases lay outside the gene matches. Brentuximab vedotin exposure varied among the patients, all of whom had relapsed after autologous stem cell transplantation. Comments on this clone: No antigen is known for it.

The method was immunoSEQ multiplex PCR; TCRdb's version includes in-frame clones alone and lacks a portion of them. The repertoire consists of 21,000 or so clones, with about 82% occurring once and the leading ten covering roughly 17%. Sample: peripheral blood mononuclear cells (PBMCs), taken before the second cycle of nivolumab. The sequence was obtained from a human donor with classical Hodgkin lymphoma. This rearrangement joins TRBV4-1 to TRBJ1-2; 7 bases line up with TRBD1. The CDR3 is CASRTAGTASYGYTF. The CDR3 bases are TGCGCCAGCAGGACCGCCGGGACAGCTTCCTATGGCTACACCTTC.